These 7 T cell receptor beta chains originate from one sample sequenced in a study of shared clonotypes between healthy human individuals (dated by TCRdb to the early 2020s). The receptor library was made with the immunoSEQ multiplex PCR assay. Imported from immuneACCESS, the table was reduced by TCRdb to in-frame sequences with V and J called. These copies leave out some clones; in studies compared against another copy, an unresolved V gene accounts for under half, and the cause of the remainder is not known. This sample has some 700,000 clones in its table, and about 90% of those were observed once. The ten largest clones represent about a third of the sample. The sample taken for sequencing was memory CD8+ T cells from PBMCs. What the cell subset or site label conveys for this sample: CD45RO+ cells pooled with CCR7-negative TemRA cells. The receptor source for this set is a man between 18 and 35 years old in good health. Some clones in this sample may be carry-over from other donors' samples.

The genes are TRBV19 and TRBJ1-1, with unresolved D. Between the trimmed V and J ends, which lost 8 bases and 0 bases, there was a span of 13 bases. Germline lookup yields CDR1 LNHDA and CDR2 SQIVND (reference sequence). The CDR3 spans 14 residues. The CDR3 region has the DNA TGTGCCAGTCGCCACTATGACATGAACACTGAAGCTTTCTTT. Amino acid sequence: CASRHYDMNTEAFF. The full variable domain, rest sourced from reference TRBV19 and TRBJ1-1, is DGGITQSPKYLFRKEGQNVTLSCEQNLNHDAMYWYRQDPGQGLRLIYYSQIVNDFQKGDIAEGYSVSREKKESFPLTVTSAQKNPTAFYLCASRHYDMNTEAFFGQGTRLTVV.

The CDR3: CAISVKWIDEQYF. The CDR3 DNA is TGTGCCATCAGTGTGAAATGGATCGACGAGCAGTACTTC. V is TRBV10-3 and J is TRBJ2-7; D not certain. Germline assignment: CDR1 ENHRY and CDR2 SYGVKD. This CDR3 has 13 amino acids. Trimming left V 4 bases short and J 5 bases short, with 12 bases between.

The V call is TRBV5-1, the J call TRBJ1-2; 7 positions agree with TRBD1. The length of the CDR3 is 17 residues. CDR1 is SGHRS, CDR2 YFSETQ, per germline. The V segment lost 0 bases and the J segment 4 bases; nucleotides outside the gene matches: 12. CDR3 sequence (DNA): TGCGCCAGCAGCTTGGCCCTCTGGAGGGGGCGATTCTATGGCTACACCTTC. It is translated as CASSLALWRGRFYGYTF.

The chain recombines TRBV19 with TRBJ2-7; the match to TRBD2 covers 13 bases. This CDR3 region has 16 residues. Looked up from germline, CDR1 is LNHDA and CDR2 is SQIVND (reference sequence). With 5 bases clipped from V and 3 bases from J, the junction kept 7 bases outside the gene matches. The CDR3 region has the DNA TGTGCCAGTAGTGCGGCGACTAGCGGGAGGATCTACGAGCAGTACTTC. This gives the protein CASSAATSGRIYEQYF.

The V call is TRBV4-1, the J call TRBJ2-7; no definite D call. CDR1 and CDR2 (germline): MGHRA, YSYEKL. This CDR3 is built from 15 residues. Between the trimmed V and J ends, which lost 0 bases and 1 base, there was a span of 10 bases. CDR3 bases: TGCGCCAGCAGCCAAGATTCGTTGGGTTCCTACGAGCAGTACTTC. Protein product: CASSQDSLGSYEQYF.

The chain uses TRBV7-6 and TRBJ2-7; tentative D call: TRBD2 (5 bases). The CDR3 spans 16 residues. V lost 5 bases and J lost 0, with 17 bases in between. Germline assignment: CDR1 SGHVS and CDR2 FNYEAQ. This CDR3 reads CASSPRDYQYSYEQYF. CDR3 sequence (DNA): TGTGCCAGCAGCCCCCGTGACTACCAATACTCCTACGAGCAGTACTTC.

The chain employs TRBV7-9 and TRBJ2-1, with 9 bases that match TRBD2. Losses at the gene ends were 8 bases for V and 2 bases for J; bases not matched to a gene: 7. CDR3 length equals 15 residues. Germline-derived CDR1 and CDR2 are SEHNR and FQNEAQ (reference sequence). The CDR3 bases are TGTGCCAGCCGGGGCGGGAGGGCCCCCTACAATGAGCAGTTCTTC. Amino acids: CASRGGRAPYNEQFF.